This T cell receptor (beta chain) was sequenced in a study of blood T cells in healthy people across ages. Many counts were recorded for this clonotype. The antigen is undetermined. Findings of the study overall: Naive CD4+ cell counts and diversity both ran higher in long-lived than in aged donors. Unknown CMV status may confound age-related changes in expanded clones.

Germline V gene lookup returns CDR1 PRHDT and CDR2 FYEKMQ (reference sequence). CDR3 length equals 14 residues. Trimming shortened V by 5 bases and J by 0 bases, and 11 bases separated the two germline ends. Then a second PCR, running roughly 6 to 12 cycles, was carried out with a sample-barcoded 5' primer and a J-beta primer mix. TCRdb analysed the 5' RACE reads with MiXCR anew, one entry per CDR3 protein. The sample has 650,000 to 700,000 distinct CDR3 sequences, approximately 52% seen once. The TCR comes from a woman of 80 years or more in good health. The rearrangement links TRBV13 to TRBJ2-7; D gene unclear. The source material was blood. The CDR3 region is CASSITTSSYEQYF. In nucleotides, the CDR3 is TGTGCCAGCAGCATCACGACATCCTCCTACGAGCAGTACTTC.